The 26 T cell receptor beta chains reported below all come from one sample, sequenced in a study of human T cells and chemical hapten exposure. TCRdb redid the calling of the RACE reads with MiXCR, one entry per CDR3 protein. The sample contains about 40,000 distinct CDR3 sequences, less than 4% of which appear only once. Time point: patch test 2, 6 weeks after DPC sensitization. Treatment meaning: therapeutic diphenylcyclopropenone sensitization with weekly scalp DPC. This specimen consisted of whole blood, obtained in connection with sensitization to the hapten diphenylcyclopropenone (DPC). Receptors originate from a man aged 40-50 years with alopecia areata. Some clones in this sample may be carry-over from other donors' samples.

This clonotype was seen at least ten times. V gene TRBV20-1 combines with J gene TRBJ2-5; D possibly uses TRBD1 or TRBD2 (7 bases each). Germline CDR1 and CDR2: DFQATT and SNEGSKA (reference sequence). The CDR3 has 13 amino acids. V was cut by 5 bases and J by 2 bases, with 12 bases left in between. CDR3 coding DNA: TGCAGTGCTGAGCGGGACAGACAAGAGACCCAGTACTTC. Translating gives CSAERDRQETQYF.

With regard to this clonotype: A single base separates this from a much larger clone, so it may be a read error. This chain links TRBV29-1 with TRBJ2-5; D gene unclear. Between the trimmed V and J ends, which lost 6 bases and 2 bases, there was a span of 10 bases. CDR1 is SQVTM and CDR2 is ANQGSEA in the germline V gene. The CDR3 loop spans 12 amino acids. This chain's CDR3 is CSVHIAQETQYF. Here the CDR3 DNA reads TGCAGCGTCCACATCGCACAAGAGACCCAGTACTTC.

Ten or more counts support this clonotype. The rearrangement links TRBV12-5 to TRBJ2-5, with TRBD2 as a possible D gene (6 bases). The CDR3 is 13 amino acids. Per germline, CDR1 LGHNT and CDR2 FRNRAP. Trimming pared 3 bases from V and 7 bases from J, leaving 12 bases between. The CDR3 loop reads CASGLSGPGTQYF. As DNA, the CDR3 is TGTGCTAGTGGTTTAAGCGGGCCTGGGACCCAGTACTTC.

In this sample, this clonotype turned up a few times. The CDR3 is CASSQEQSSYNSPLHF. The DNA of the CDR3 is TGTGCCAGCAGCCAAGAGCAGAGCTCCTATAATTCACCCCTCCACTTT. The chain recombines TRBV3-1 with TRBJ1-6; D is undetermined. V was pared by 0 bases and J by 0 bases, with 6 bases between. CDR1 and CDR2 from the germline V gene are LGHDT and YNNKEL (reference sequence). This CDR3 contains 16 residues. Full variable domain (outside the CDR3, taken from reference TRBV3-1 and TRBJ1-6): DTAVSQTPKYLVTQMGNDKSIKCEQNLGHDTMYWYKQDSKKFLKIMFSYNNKELIINETVPNRFSPKSPDKAHLNLHINSLELGDSAVYFCASSQEQSSYNSPLHFGNGTRLTVT.

This clonotype appeared many times. V and J are TRBV7-2 and TRBJ2-3; TRBD1 aligns across 7 bases. This CDR3 is 16 amino acids long. Germline V gene data show CDR1 as SGHTA and CDR2 as FQGNSA. J lost 0 bases, V lost 5 bases, and 8 bases had no gene match. CDR3 sequence reads: CASSKTGTVSTDTQYF. In nucleotides, the CDR3 is TGTGCCAGCAGCAAGACCGGGACAGTAAGCACAGATACGCAGTATTTT.

There are many counts of this clonotype. V is TRBV7-9 and J is TRBJ2-7; D remains ambiguous. CDR1 and CDR2 (germline): SEHNR, FQNEAQ (reference sequence). The CDR3 extends over 12 amino acids. V lost 1 base and J 1 base, leaving 2 bases between the germline ends. CDR3: CASSLVSYEQYF. The CDR3 DNA reads TGTGCCAGCAGCTTAGTTTCCTACGAGCAGTACTTC.

This clonotype was detected only a few times. The CDR3 loop reads CASSVESGPTDTQYF. The DNA for the CDR3 is TGTGCCAGCAGCGTAGAAAGCGGGCCCACAGATACGCAGTATTTT. This chain joins TRBV9 and TRBJ2-3; possible D gene TRBD2, 6 bases. The CDR3 is made up of 15 amino acids. Germline CDR1 is SGDLS and CDR2 is YYNGEE. V lost 0 bases to trimming and J lost 2 bases, with 10 bases between them.

This clonotype was picked up a small number of times. The chain combines TRBV6-1 with TRBJ2-3; the D gene could be TRBD1 or TRBD2 (7 bases each). CDR1 is MNHNS and CDR2 is SASEGT in the germline V gene. Trimming left V 6 bases short and J 5 bases short, with 15 bases between. The CDR3 consists of 14 residues. The CDR3 loop is CASSSQGGIDTQYF. DNA of the CDR3: TGTGCCAGCAGCTCGCAGGGGGGGATAGATACGCAGTATTTT.

The sample holds a few counts of this clonotype. The rearrangement joins TRBV20-1 to TRBJ2-7, with 8 bases matching TRBD2. The germline CDR1 and CDR2 sequences are DFQATT and SNEGSKA (reference sequence). Trimming removed 6 bases from V and 4 bases from J; junction bases left unmatched: 8. CDR3 size: 13 residues. This CDR3 reads CSAFSGTNYEQYF. The CDR3 nucleotides are TGCAGTGCATTTAGCGGGACCAATTACGAGCAGTACTTC.

This clonotype came up many times. The V call is TRBV30, the J call TRBJ2-7, with 9 positions matching TRBD2. With 3 bases clipped from V and 6 bases from J, the junction kept 6 bases outside the gene matches. Germline-derived CDR1 and CDR2 are GTSNPN and SVGIG (reference sequence). There are 13 residues in the CDR3. DNA for the CDR3: TGTGCCTGGAGCTTTAGCGGGAGTGCCGAGCAGTACTTC. Amino acids: CAWSFSGSAEQYF.

This clonotype was recorded many times. CDR3 coding DNA: TGCAGTGCTAAGCTAGCGGGAGGGCCCTACGAGCAGTACTTC. Amino acid sequence: CSAKLAGGPYEQYF. The chain has TRBV20-1 and TRBJ2-7, with TRBD2 matching over 12 bases. Looked up from germline, CDR1 is DFQATT and CDR2 is SNEGSKA (reference sequence). V trimming: 4 bases; J trimming: 2 bases; junction bases outside the gene matches: 3. This CDR3 region has 14 residues.

This chain joins TRBV7-2 and TRBJ1-5, with D perhaps TRBD1 (5 bases). Per the germline V gene, CDR1 is SGHTA and CDR2 is FQGNSA. CDR3 length equals 16 residues. Deletions cut 0 bases from V and 2 bases from J, with 11 bases between. CDR3 bases: TGTGCCAGCAGCTTAGCGCAGGGCTTAGGCAATCAGCCCCAGCATTTT. Its translation: CASSLAQGLGNQPQHF.

This chain connects TRBV5-1 to TRBJ2-1; D gene uncertain. Per germline, CDR1 SGHRS and CDR2 YFSETQ. The CDR3 consists of 16 residues. The V end was cut by 0 bases, the J end by 1 base, with 11 bases between. CDR3: CASSLVSTGSYNEQFF. As DNA, the CDR3 is TGCGCCAGCAGCTTGGTTAGCACGGGTTCCTACAATGAGCAGTTCTTC. The full variable domain, its missing parts supplied by reference TRBV5-1 and TRBJ2-1, is KAGVTQTPRYLIKTRGQQVTLSCSPISGHRSVSWYQQTPGQGLQFLFEYFSETQRNKGNFPGRFSGRQFSNSRSEMNVSTLELGDSALYLCASSLVSTGSYNEQFFGPGTRLTVL.

This clonotype was seen ten or more times. This sequence joins TRBV12-3 or TRBV12-4 and TRBJ2-7, with D perhaps matching TRBD1 (6 bases). V lost 6 bases and J lost 5, with 23 bases in between. The CDR3 sequence is 16 residues long. CDR3 sequence: CASSSRWTDGSDEQYF. The DNA for the CDR3 is TGTGCCAGCAGCTCTCGTTGGACAGATGGTTCGGACGAGCAGTACTTC.

This clonotype was observed a few times. The genes are TRBV15 and TRBJ2-1, with D tentatively TRBD2 (6 bases). The germline V gene encodes CDR1 LNHNV and CDR2 YYDKDF (reference sequence). The CDR3 is 16 residues long. V lost 4 bases, J lost 2 bases, and 15 bases lay in between. CDR3: CATSNRGGSAYNEQFF. The CDR3 nucleotides read TGTGCCACCAGCAACCGAGGAGGGAGTGCCTACAATGAGCAGTTCTTC.

This clonotype was seen only a few times. The chain joins TRBV2 to TRBJ1-2; TRBD1 matches at 8 bases. The CDR3 totals 22 residues. Germline V gene lookup returns CDR1 SNHLY and CDR2 FYNNEI. Unmatched junction bases numbered 25, after V lost 4 bases and J lost 0 bases. For the CDR3, the DNA is TGTGCCAGCAGTGTCTCTTCCGGGGAAGAGACAGGGGAGAAAGGAGCTAACTATGGCTACACCTTC. Translating it yields CASSVSSGEETGEKGANYGYTF.

This clonotype came up many times. The gene calls are TRBV25-1 and TRBJ2-7; D gene uncertain. This CDR3 contains 12 residues. V was cut by 3 bases and J by 7 bases, with 10 bases left in between. Germline V gene lookup returns CDR1 MGHDK and CDR2 SYGVNS. Written as DNA, the CDR3 is TGTGCCAGCAGTGACTCGTTGAGAGAGCAGTACTTC. Amino acids: CASSDSLREQYF.

The chain employs TRBV18 and TRBJ2-1; tentatively, D is TRBD1 (6 bases). CDR1 is KGHSH, CDR2 LQKENI, per germline. V was pared by 2 bases and J by 9 bases, with 11 bases between. There are 13 residues in the CDR3. CDR3 coding DNA: TGTGCCAGCTCACCAAGCAGGGGCGGTGAGCAGTTCTTC. Its translation: CASSPSRGGEQFF. Combining the CDR3 with reference TRBV18 and TRBJ2-1 gives the whole variable domain NAGVMQNPRHLVRRRGQEARLRCSPMKGHSHVYWYRQLPEEGLKFMVYLQKENIIDESGMPKERFSAEFPKEGPSILRIQQVVRGDSAAYFCASSPSRGGEQFFGPGTRLTVL.

This chain joins TRBV12-3 or TRBV12-4 and TRBJ2-3, with TRBD2 matching 10 bases. The CDR3 consists of 16 residues. The V and J ends lost 5 bases and 2 bases, in that order; junction bases with no gene match: 7. DNA of the CDR3: TGTGCCAGCAGTCATCAACTAGCGGGGTTCACAGATACGCAGTATTTT. It translates to CASSHQLAGFTDTQYF.

V is TRBV20-1 and J is TRBJ1-5, with D unresolved. Trimming stripped 2 bases from V and 8 bases from J, with 13 bases between. Per the germline V gene, CDR1 is DFQATT and CDR2 is SNEGSKA (reference sequence). This CDR3 region has 13 residues. The chain's CDR3 is CSARRVGLEPQHF. CDR3 DNA sequence: TGCAGTGCTAGAAGGGTAGGATTGGAGCCCCAGCATTTT.

This clonotype was counted at least ten times. V and J are TRBV6-2 or TRBV6-3 and TRBJ2-1, with 9 bases identical to TRBD1. This CDR3 has 16 residues. In germline, CDR1 is MNHEY, CDR2 SVGEGT. V lost 5 bases, J lost 5 bases, and 10 bases stayed unmatched. CDR3: CASSRQWGTGNNEQFF. The CDR3 DNA follows: TGTGCCAGCAGTAGGCAATGGGGGACAGGGAACAATGAGCAGTTCTTC.

At least ten counts were recorded for this clonotype. J is TRBJ2-3 and V is TRBV7-8, with D unresolved. From germline, CDR1 is SGHVS and CDR2 FQNEAQ. V lost 4 bases and J lost 2, with 16 bases in between. The CDR3 is made up of 16 amino acids. In nucleotides, the CDR3 is TGTGCCAGCAGCTCCGGGCAGCATAGAGTCACAGATACGCAGTATTTT. Protein sequence: CASSSGQHRVTDTQYF.

V is TRBV7-9 and J is TRBJ2-3; the match to TRBD2 covers 9 bases. Losses at the gene ends were 1 base for V and 6 bases for J; bases not matched to a gene: 14. From germline, CDR1 is SEHNR and CDR2 FQNEAQ (reference sequence). The CDR3 has 18 amino acids. The DNA for the CDR3 is TGTGCCAGCAGCTTAGATTTGCGGGAGGGCCTTCTAGCTGATACGCAGTATTTT. Translation: CASSLDLREGLLADTQYF.

The DNA of the CDR3 is TGCAGTGCTAGAGGGGGGGAATTACGCAATCAGCCCCAGCATTTT. It encodes CSARGGELRNQPQHF. This chain joins TRBV20-1 and TRBJ1-5; possibly TRBD1 for D (5 bases). Germline V CDR1 and CDR2: DFQATT, SNEGSKA (reference sequence). V was cut by 1 base and J by 2 bases, with 12 bases left in between. The CDR3 runs to 15 residues.

This clonotype was seen repeatedly, ten times or more. The genes are TRBV7-2 and TRBJ2-3, with TRBD2 matching 15 bases. CDR1 is SGHTA and CDR2 is FQGNSA in the germline V gene. This CDR3 is 15 amino acids long. V was pared by 4 bases and J by 5 bases, with 1 base of the junction left unmatched. The DNA of the CDR3 is TGTGCCAGCAGCTCGGGACTAGCGGGAGGAGATACGCAGTATTTT. Encoded protein: CASSSGLAGGDTQYF.

There are many counts of this clonotype. This chain links TRBV7-9 with TRBJ1-1; a possible D gene is TRBD1 (5 bases). Trimming took off 10 bases at V and 3 bases at J, with 12 bases between the two ends. CDR3 size: 12 residues. Germline CDR1 SEHNR, CDR2 FQNEAQ (reference sequence). CDR3 coding DNA: TGTGCCACCACCCGGGGCGACACTGAAGCTTTCTTT. Its translation: CATTRGDTEAFF.